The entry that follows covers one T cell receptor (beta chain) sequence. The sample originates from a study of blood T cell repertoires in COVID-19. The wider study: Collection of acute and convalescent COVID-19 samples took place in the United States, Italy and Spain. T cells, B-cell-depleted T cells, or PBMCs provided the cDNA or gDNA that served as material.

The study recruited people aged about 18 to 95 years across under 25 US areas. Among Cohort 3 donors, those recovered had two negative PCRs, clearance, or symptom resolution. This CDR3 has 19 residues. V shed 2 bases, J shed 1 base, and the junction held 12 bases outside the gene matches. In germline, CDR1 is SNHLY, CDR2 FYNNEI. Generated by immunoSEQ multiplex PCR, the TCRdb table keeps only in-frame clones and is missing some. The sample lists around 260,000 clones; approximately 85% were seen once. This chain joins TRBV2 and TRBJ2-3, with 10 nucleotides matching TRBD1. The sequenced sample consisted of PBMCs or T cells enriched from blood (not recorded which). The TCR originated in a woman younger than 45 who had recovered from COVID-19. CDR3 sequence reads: CASSEILRTGGRGTDTQYF. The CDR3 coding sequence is TGTGCCAGCAGTGAAATTCTAAGGACAGGGGGTCGTGGCACAGATACGCAGTATTTT. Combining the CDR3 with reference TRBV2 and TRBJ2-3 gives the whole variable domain EPEVTQTPSHQVTQMGQEVILRCVPISNHLYFYWYRQILGQKVEFLVSFYNNEISEKSEIFDDQFSVERPDGSNFTLKIRSTKLEDSAMYFCASSEILRTGGRGTDTQYFGPGTRLTVL.